This T cell receptor beta chain was captured by sequencing in a study of blood T cell repertoires in COVID-19. For the study at large: Both acute and convalescent COVID-19 samples were obtained from the United States, Italy and Spain. T cells, B-cell-depleted T cells, or PBMCs supplied cDNA or gDNA.

Produced via immunoSEQ multiplex PCR; TCRdb's table is partial and in-frame only. The data contain roughly 500,000 clones, roughly 90% of them singletons. Individuals drawn from around 25 US areas were about 18 to 95 years old. Two negative PCRs, clearance, or symptom resolution were required of recovered Cohort 3 donors. Looked up from germline, CDR1 is MNHEY and CDR2 is SMNVEV (reference sequence). V gave up 3 bases and J gave up 0 bases; unmatched junction bases: 7. The CDR3 runs to 16 residues. The sample was PBMCs or T cells enriched from blood (not recorded which). The clonotype was recovered from a woman aged 40 to 50 who had recovered from COVID-19. V and J are TRBV27 and TRBJ2-5; 7 nucleotides agree with TRBD2. The CDR3 region has the DNA TGTGCCAGCAGTTTGGGTGTGCGGGGGTACCAAGAGACCCAGTACTTC. This codes for CASSLGVRGYQETQYF.